The 24 T cell receptor beta chains in this list originate from one sample, sequenced in a study of human T cells and chemical hapten exposure. TCRdb recomputed calls from the RACE reads with MiXCR, one row per CDR3 protein. The sample lists some 330,000 distinct CDR3 sequences, 5% to 6.5% occurring once. The time point: pre-sensitization, week 0. Treatment indicated: therapeutic diphenylcyclopropenone sensitization with weekly scalp DPC. The specimen was whole blood, collected in connection with sensitization to the hapten diphenylcyclopropenone (DPC). The source is a woman between 18 and 29 years old with alopecia areata. Some clones in this sample may be carry-over from other donors' samples.

Many counts were recorded for this clonotype. V is TRBV2 and J is TRBJ1-2; D call uncertain. The CDR3 sequence is 12 residues long. Germline CDR1 is SNHLY and CDR2 is FYNNEI. The V gene lost 7 bases and the J gene lost 5 bases, with 11 bases spanning the gap. CDR3: CASTFSEYGYTF. CDR3 coding DNA: TGTGCCAGCACTTTTTCAGAGTATGGCTACACCTTC.

The genes are TRBV14 and TRBJ2-1; 10 bases are shared with TRBD1. CDR1 SGHDN and CDR2 FVKESK come from the germline V gene. Unmatched junction bases numbered 7, after V lost 1 base and J lost 7 bases. The CDR3 covers 16 residues. The DNA for the CDR3 is TGTGCCAGCAGCCAAGGACAGGGGGCGATGAGGAATGAGCAGTTCTTC. It codes for CASSQGQGAMRNEQFF.

This clonotype has a count of ten or more. The V and J genes are TRBV7-2 and TRBJ2-3, with 9 bases lining up with TRBD2. CDR1 is SGHTA, CDR2 FQGNSA, per germline. Trimming at V came to 4 bases and at J to 6 bases, leaving 14 bases not matched to a gene. The CDR3 is 17 residues long. In DNA form, the CDR3 reads TGTGCCAGCAGCTCACAACCTAGCGGGGCACAATCGGATACGCAGTATTTT. The encoded protein is CASSSQPSGAQSDTQYF.

V is TRBV7-2 and J is TRBJ2-5; 7 bases match TRBD2. Trimming removed 5 bases from V and 0 bases from J; junction bases left unmatched: 6. This CDR3 spans 15 amino acids. Germline V gene lookup returns CDR1 SGHTA and CDR2 FQGNSA. The CDR3 region is CASSPSAGYQETQYF. Here the CDR3 DNA reads TGTGCCAGCAGCCCGTCAGCGGGATACCAAGAGACCCAGTACTTC.

This clonotype showed up many times. This chain uses TRBV20-1 with TRBJ2-7; TRBD2 matches at 12 bases. V dropped 5 bases and J dropped 4; count of bases not matched to a gene: 6. The germline V gene encodes CDR1 DFQATT and CDR2 SNEGSKA (reference sequence). The CDR3 runs 14 residues. The CDR3 DNA reads as TGCAGTGCTCAACGGACTAGCGGGGAATACGAGCAGTACTTC. Encoded protein: CSAQRTSGEYEQYF.

The J gene is TRBJ1-2, the V gene TRBV12-3 or TRBV12-4; D is unresolved. V was shortened by 3 bases and J by 12 bases, with 20 bases between the two germline ends. The CDR3 is 14 residues long. This CDR3 reads CASSFRRLAHGNTF. DNA of the CDR3: TGTGCCAGCAGTTTTAGGCGGCTAGCCCACGGGAACACCTTC.

V is TRBV3-1 and J is TRBJ2-1; 8 positions agree with TRBD2. Losses at the gene ends were 6 bases for V and 4 bases for J; bases not matched to a gene: 11. Germline CDR1 is LGHDT and CDR2 is YNNKEL (reference sequence). This CDR3 region has 16 residues. Here the CDR3 reads CASRASGGQRYNEQFF. CDR3 sequence (DNA): TGTGCCAGCAGGGCAAGCGGGGGCCAACGATACAATGAGCAGTTCTTC.

This rearrangement joins TRBV11-2 to TRBJ2-1; 7 bases match TRBD1. The CDR3 totals 18 residues. V shed 1 base and J 0 bases; nucleotides not matched to a gene: 9. In germline, CDR1 is SGHAT, CDR2 FQNNGV. In DNA form, the CDR3 reads TGTGCCAGCAGCTTAGTAGGGGGCCGACAGGTCTCCTACAATGAGCAGTTCTTC. Its translation: CASSLVGGRQVSYNEQFF. Full variable domain (remainder filled in from reference TRBV11-2 and TRBJ2-1): EAGVAQSPRYKIIEKRQSVAFWCNPISGHATLYWYQQILGQGPKLLIQFQNNGVVDDSQLPKDRFSAERLKGVDSTLKIQPAKLEDSAVYLCASSLVGGRQVSYNEQFFGPGTRLTVL.

The V call is TRBV5-4, the J call TRBJ1-4, with 9 bases identical to TRBD1. V was clipped by 4 bases and J by 7 bases; unmatched bases: 5. Germline V gene sequence: CDR1 SGHNT, CDR2 YYREEE (reference sequence). The CDR3 is 14 amino acids. The CDR3: CASSVQGAVEKLFF. In nucleotides, the CDR3 is TGTGCCAGCAGCGTACAGGGGGCCGTTGAAAAACTGTTTTTT.

This rearrangement joins TRBV27 to TRBJ2-2; tentatively, D is TRBD2 (6 bases). This CDR3 comprises 11 residues. Looked up from germline, CDR1 is MNHEY and CDR2 is SMNVEV (reference sequence). V shed 8 bases and J shed 8 bases, with 9 bases lying between them. The CDR3 region is CASGGIGELFF. Here the CDR3 DNA reads TGTGCCAGCGGGGGGATTGGGGAGCTGTTTTTT.

Ten or more counts support this clonotype. The J gene is TRBJ1-1, the V gene TRBV6-4, with no clear D. The CDR3 runs 16 residues. Per germline, CDR1 MRHNA and CDR2 SNTAGT. Trimming removed 0 bases from V and 0 bases from J, with 11 bases in between. The CDR3 sequence is CASSDSSAGMNTEAFF. CDR3 bases: TGTGCCAGCAGTGACTCAAGTGCGGGAATGAACACTGAAGCTTTCTTT.

This clonotype was counted only a few times. This chain joins TRBV3-1 and TRBJ2-3, with D hard to call. The CDR3 totals 13 residues. Trimming took 7 bases from V and 3 from J, leaving 11 bases between them. Per the germline V gene, CDR1 is LGHDT and CDR2 is YNNKEL (reference sequence). The CDR3 DNA is TGTGCCAGCACCCTATCGAGAACAGATACGCAGTATTTT. Residues: CASTLSRTDTQYF.

This clonotype was counted only a few times. J is TRBJ1-5 and V is TRBV7-9; D unresolved. With 4 bases removed from V and 9 bases from J, the gap between germline ends came to 16 bases. The CDR3 sequence is 14 residues long. Germline V lookup: CDR1 SEHNR, CDR2 FQNEAQ (reference sequence). CDR3 amino acids: CASSSTRTDRPQHF. CDR3 nucleotide sequence: TGTGCCAGCAGCTCTACGAGGACCGATCGGCCCCAGCATTTT.

This chain joins TRBV6-5 and TRBJ2-5, with D unresolved. CDR1 is MNHEY, CDR2 SVGAGI, per germline. This CDR3 region has 19 residues. V lost 0 bases to trimming and J lost 1 base, with 21 bases between them. The CDR3 loop reads CASSYSVADGLHIQETQYF. The CDR3 DNA sequence: TGTGCCAGCAGTTACTCGGTGGCGGACGGCCTGCACATCCAAGAGACCCAGTACTTC.

This clonotype has a handful of counts. V is TRBV13 and J is TRBJ2-1; D might be TRBD1 (6 bases). Trimming stripped 5 bases from V and 0 bases from J, with 14 bases between. The germline CDR1 and CDR2 sequences are PRHDT and FYEKMQ (reference sequence). The CDR3 has 16 residues. CDR3 DNA sequence: TGTGCCAGCAGCCGCAGGGGTGGGTACTCCTACAATGAGCAGTTCTTC. Residues: CASSRRGGYSYNEQFF.

This clonotype occurred many times. V usage is TRBV4-3 and J usage is TRBJ2-5; 7 positions agree with TRBD2. J gave up 5 bases and V 0 bases, and 3 bases lay outside the gene matches. The CDR3 is 14 residues long. Germline CDR1 reads LGHNA; CDR2 reads YSLEER. The CDR3 DNA follows: TGCGCCAGCAGCCAAGAATGGGGAGGGGAGACCCAGTACTTC. This gives the protein CASSQEWGGETQYF.

The V and J genes are TRBV7-9 and TRBJ2-3; the D call may be TRBD1 or TRBD2 (7 bases each). CDR3 length equals 16 residues. Germline V CDR1 and CDR2: SEHNR, FQNEAQ (reference sequence). Trimming removed 5 bases at V and 0 bases at J, with 15 bases between. CDR3 region: CASSLGEGASTDTQYF. CDR3 nucleotide sequence: TGTGCCAGCAGCCTGGGGGAGGGGGCGAGCACAGATACGCAGTATTTT.

Many counts were recorded for this clonotype. This rearrangement joins TRBV27 to TRBJ2-7; the D gene is possibly TRBD1 (6 bases). Trimming took 9 bases from V and 3 from J, leaving 15 bases between them. There are 13 residues in the CDR3. Per germline, CDR1 MNHEY and CDR2 SMNVEV (reference sequence). The CDR3 is CARVRGHGYEQYF. CDR3 DNA: TGTGCCAGAGTCCGGGGACACGGCTACGAGCAGTACTTC.

This clonotype was recorded many times. V usage is TRBV12-2 and J usage is TRBJ2-1; the table's D call, TRBD1, was not checked against the DNA. TRBV12-2 is labeled a pseudogene. The CDR3 has 16 amino acids. The CDR3 nucleotides are TGTGCAAGTCGCCTTCGTTGGACAGAGCTGTACAATGAGCAGTTCTTC. Protein product: CASRLRWTELYNEQFF.

The genes are TRBV12-3 or TRBV12-4 and TRBJ1-4; the D gene is possibly TRBD1 (6 bases). V gave up 3 bases and J gave up 5 bases, with 10 bases separating them. The CDR3 has 14 residues. In nucleotides, the CDR3 is TGTGCCAGCAGTTTTGACAGGACCAATGAAAAACTGTTTTTT. Translating it yields CASSFDRTNEKLFF.

The table lists this clonotype with a few counts. CDR3 loop: CASSSIGGGSPYEQYF. The CDR3 nucleotides are TGTGCCAGCAGTTCCATTGGCGGGGGCAGTCCCTACGAGCAGTACTTC. This rearrangement joins TRBV28 to TRBJ2-7, with TRBD2 as a possible D gene (7 bases). The CDR3 totals 16 residues. Germline CDR1 reads MDHEN; CDR2 reads SYDVKM. The V gene lost 4 bases and the J gene lost 2 bases, with 18 bases spanning the gap.

This clonotype was counted at least ten times. This chain links TRBV7-9 with TRBJ2-1; possibly TRBD1 or TRBD2 for D (5 bases each). Germline V gene data show CDR1 as SEHNR and CDR2 as FQNEAQ (reference sequence). The CDR3 is 20 residues long. V was pared by 5 bases and J by 7 bases, with 33 bases between. The CDR3 loop reads CASSRKLTPGAPGADNEQFF. The DNA for the CDR3 is TGTGCCAGCAGCCGTAAACTAACCCCCGGCGCGCCCGGGGCGGATAATGAGCAGTTCTTC. The full variable domain, completed using reference TRBV7-9 and TRBJ2-1, is DTGVSQNPRHKITKRGQNVTFRCDPISEHNRLYWYRQTLGQGPEFLTYFQNEAQLEKSRLLSDRFSAERPKGSFSTLEIQRTEQGDSAMYLCASSRKLTPGAPGADNEQFFGPGTRLTVL.

This clonotype was seen repeatedly, ten times or more. The V gene is TRBV7-9, the J gene TRBJ2-7; D may be TRBD1 (6 bases). CDR1 is SEHNR and CDR2 is FQNEAQ in the germline V gene (reference sequence). The CDR3 is made up of 13 amino acids. Trimming shortened V by 5 bases and J by 4 bases, and 12 bases separated the two germline ends. The CDR3, as DNA: TGTGCCAGCAGCGAACCACAGGGATACGAGCAGTACTTC. Amino acids: CASSEPQGYEQYF.

The chain carries TRBV25-1 and TRBJ2-2, with a weak D call TRBD1 (6 bases). This CDR3 is built from 15 residues. Germline CDR1 and CDR2: MGHDK and SYGVNS. Trimming left V 1 base short and J 5 bases short, with 11 bases between. CDR3 loop: CASSESGTFTGELFF. CDR3 bases: TGTGCCAGCAGTGAATCCGGGACATTTACCGGGGAGCTGTTTTTT.